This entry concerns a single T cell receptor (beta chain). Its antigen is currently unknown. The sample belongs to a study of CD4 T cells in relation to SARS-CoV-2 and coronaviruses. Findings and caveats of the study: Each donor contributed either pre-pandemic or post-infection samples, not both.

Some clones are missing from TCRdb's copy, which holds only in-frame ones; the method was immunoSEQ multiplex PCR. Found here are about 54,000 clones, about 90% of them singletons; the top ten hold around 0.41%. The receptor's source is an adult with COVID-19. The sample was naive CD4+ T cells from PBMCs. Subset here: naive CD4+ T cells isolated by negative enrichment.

The CDR3 protein is CASSKVGTDNEQFF. CDR3 in DNA: TGCGCCAGCAGCAAGGTTGGGACAGACAATGAGCAGTTCTTC. V is TRBV5-1 and J is TRBJ2-1; 7 bases agree with TRBD1. Germline loops: CDR1 SGHRS, CDR2 YFSETQ. V shed 4 bases and J 5 bases; nucleotides not matched to a gene: 6. The CDR3 runs to 14 residues. Based on the CDR3 plus reference TRBV5-1 and TRBJ2-1, the full variable domain is KAGVTQTPRYLIKTRGQQVTLSCSPISGHRSVSWYQQTPGQGLQFLFEYFSETQRNKGNFPGRFSGRQFSNSRSEMNVSTLELGDSALYLCASSKVGTDNEQFFGPGTRLTVL.